This entry is about one T cell receptor (beta chain). Its antigen remains unknown. In germline, CDR1 is MNHNS, CDR2 SASEGT. Trimming left V 2 bases short and J 8 bases short, with 6 bases between. The CDR3 consists of 11 residues. This record comes from a study of OX40 agonist ivuxolimab in advanced cancers. Study at large: An agonistic anti-OX40 (CD134) antibody, ivuxolimab, was used to treat the patients. All patients had ivuxolimab intravenously every 2 weeks at 0.01 to 10 mg/kg. Patients with hepatocellular carcinoma, melanoma, renal cell or head and neck cancer made up the dose-escalation patients.

Libraries were prepared by immunoSEQ multiplex PCR; TCRdb keeps only in-frame clonotypes and omits some of them. The sample has under 65,000 clones; 80% to 90% are singletons. Study-wide findings and caveats: In CD8+ T cells, expanded clones were on average more numerous than in CD4+.

The clonotype originates from an adult with an advanced solid tumor such as melanoma, head and neck, liver or kidney cancer. The chain has TRBV6-1 and TRBJ1-2; no reliable D call. Material: CD4+ or CD8+ T cells sorted from blood, obtained in a trial of the OX40 agonist ivuxolimab. The CDR3 loop reads CASSETHGYTF. The CDR3 coding sequence is TGTGCCAGCAGTGAAACCCACGGCTACACCTTC.